One and the same sample provided the 25 T cell receptor beta chains below, sequenced in a study of breast tumors, draining lymph nodes, adjacent tissues. Samples came from axillary lymph nodes draining the breast cancer. Each CDR3 protein gets one entry after TCRdb re-called the multiplex PCR reads with MiXCR. The sample records around 130,000 distinct CDR3 sequences, around a third being singletons. The specimen sequenced was axillary lymph node tissue. These receptors were collected from a female donor with breast cancer. Some clones in this sample may be carry-over from other donors' samples.

This clonotype was seen repeatedly, ten times or more. The rearrangement joins TRBV9 to TRBJ2-3, with TRBD1 as a possible D gene (7 bases). Germline V gene lookup returns CDR1 SGDLS and CDR2 YYNGEE. This CDR3 has 16 residues. The V end was cut by 0 bases, the J end by 0 bases, with 11 bases between. CDR3 bases: TGTGCCAGCAGCGTAGAGCAGGGGGGCAGCACAGATACGCAGTATTTT. Its translation: CASSVEQGGSTDTQYF.

This clonotype was observed a few times. The chain carries TRBV18 and TRBJ1-1; TRBD1 matches 8 bases. CDR3 length: 14 residues. With V trimmed by 4 bases and J by 6 bases, 7 bases remained unmatched. Germline CDR1 is KGHSH and CDR2 is LQKENI. This CDR3 reads CASSQNDRGAEAFF. CDR3 nucleotides: TGTGCCAGCTCACAGAACGACAGGGGAGCTGAAGCTTTCTTT.

Many counts were recorded for this clonotype. The rearrangement joins TRBV5-5 to TRBJ1-1; D remains unclear. CDR3 length: 14 amino acids. The germline V gene encodes CDR1 SGHKS and CDR2 YYEKEE (reference sequence). With 0 bases removed from V and 1 base from J, the gap between germline ends came to 7 bases. CDR3 in amino acids: CASSLGAGNTEAFF. DNA for the CDR3: TGTGCCAGCAGCTTGGGGGCAGGGAACACTGAAGCTTTCTTT.

At least ten counts were recorded for this clonotype. The chain couples TRBV6-6 to TRBJ2-7; 7 bases are a match to TRBD1. V shed 8 bases, J shed 3 bases, and the junction held 22 bases outside the gene matches. Germline V gene sequence: CDR1 MNHNY, CDR2 SVGAGI (reference sequence). This CDR3 has 18 amino acids. CDR3 coding DNA: TGTGCCAGCGGCCGCTCCGGGGATATGGGGACAGAAGTCTACGAGCAGTACGTC. Encoded protein: CASGRSGDMGTEVYEQYV.

As regards this clonotype: An end of the junction differs from the germline gene, which may be a read error. The chain is built from TRBV4-2 and TRBJ1-6; 9 bases line up with TRBD1. The CDR3 length is 17 residues. Germline V gene data show CDR1 as LGHNA and CDR2 as YNFKEQ. CDR3 sequence reads: CASSQWGQGIYSSPLHF. DNA of the CDR3: TGTGCCAGTAGCCAATGGGGACAGGGCATTTATAGTTCACCCCTCCACTTT.

At least ten counts were recorded for this clonotype. The V and J genes are TRBV6-1 and TRBJ2-3; 7 bases line up with TRBD1. Looked up from germline, CDR1 is MNHNS and CDR2 is SASEGT. The CDR3 runs to 13 residues. The V segment lost 6 bases and the J segment 5 bases; nucleotides outside the gene matches: 5. As DNA, the CDR3 is TGTGCCAGCAGCGTTGACAGGGAAGATACGCAGTATTTT. This translates into CASSVDREDTQYF.

In its sample, this clonotype was seen many times. V usage is TRBV20-1 and J usage is TRBJ1-6; a weak D match, TRBD1 (6 bases). The CDR3 runs to 15 residues. The ends were cut back, 2 bases at V and 4 bases at J, with 12 bases in the middle. Germline V CDR1 and CDR2: DFQATT, SNEGSKA (reference sequence). The CDR3 reads CSARIGGQYNSPLHF. CDR3 in DNA: TGCAGTGCTAGAATAGGTGGACAGTATAATTCACCCCTCCACTTT.

This clonotype was seen ten or more times. V is TRBV3-1 and J is TRBJ1-6; D gene uncertain. The V and J ends lost 2 bases and 6 bases respectively, with 5 bases between them. Germline V gene data show CDR1 as LGHDT and CDR2 as YNNKEL (reference sequence). The length of the CDR3 is 13 residues. The CDR3 nucleotides read TGTGCCAGCAGCCAAATTCTTAATTCACCCCTCCACTTT. Translating gives CASSQILNSPLHF.

V and J are TRBV29-1 and TRBJ1-2; D might be TRBD1 (5 bases). There are 14 residues in the CDR3. V was trimmed by 0 bases and J by 6 bases, leaving 14 bases between them. Germline V gives CDR1 SQVTM, CDR2 ANQGSEA. CDR3 amino acids: CSVEDWGGKDGYTF. The CDR3 coding sequence is TGCAGCGTTGAAGATTGGGGGGGGAAGGATGGCTACACCTTC.

The chain recombines TRBV5-1 with TRBJ2-7, with 12 nucleotides matching TRBD1. The CDR3 has 16 amino acids. Germline values: CDR1 SGHRS, CDR2 YFSETQ. For the CDR3, the DNA is TGCGCCAGCAGCGTGGGGACAGGGGGCGGCAGATACGAGCAGCACGTC. It specifies CASSVGTGGGRYEQHV.

This clonotype was seen ten or more times. The chain has TRBV19 and TRBJ2-1, with 10 bases aligning to TRBD1. V shed 8 bases, J shed 6 bases, and the junction held 10 bases outside the gene matches. The germline V gene encodes CDR1 LNHDA and CDR2 SQIVND (reference sequence). CDR3 length: 15 residues. The CDR3: CASRFGTGEANEQFF. The CDR3 DNA reads TGTGCCAGTCGCTTTGGGACAGGGGAGGCCAATGAGCAGTTCTTC.

Only a few counts were recorded for this clonotype. This may arise from a read error, as a much more abundant clone is one base away. This rearrangement joins TRBV19 to TRBJ2-5, with TRBD1 as a possible D gene (6 bases). Looked up from germline, CDR1 is LNHDA and CDR2 is SQIVND (reference sequence). CDR3 size: 15 residues. The CDR3: CASSMGRGSVETRYF. The CDR3 DNA is TGTGCCAGTAGTATGGGCAGGGGTTCGGTGGAGACCCGGTACTTC. The full variable domain, with the rest looked up from reference TRBV19 and TRBJ2-5, is DGGITQSPKYLFRKEGQNVTLSCEQNLNHDAMYWYRQDPGQGLRLIYYSQIVNDFQKGDIAEGYSVSREKKESFPLTVTSAQKNPTAFYLCASSMGRGSVETRYFGPGTRLLVL.

There are many counts of this clonotype. The junction does not match germline at one end; this may be a read error. The J gene is TRBJ2-2, the V gene TRBV7-7, with D tentatively TRBD1 or TRBD2 (5 bases each). The CDR3 spans 14 residues. Per the germline V gene, CDR1 is SSHAT and CDR2 is FNYEAQ (reference sequence). The CDR3 sequence: CASSRQGATGELFF. The CDR3 bases are TGTGCTAGCAGCCGTCAGGGAGCCACCGGGGAGCTGTTTTTT.

At least ten counts were recorded for this clonotype. V is TRBV15 and J is TRBJ1-2; weak D call: TRBD1 (5 bases). Germline V gene lookup returns CDR1 LNHNV and CDR2 YYDKDF (reference sequence). V lost 7 bases and J lost 6, with 15 bases in between. This CDR3 has 13 amino acids. The CDR3 loop reads CATNRGGGDGYTF. The CDR3 DNA sequence: TGTGCCACCAATCGGGGGGGAGGTGATGGCTACACCTTC.

Ten or more counts support this clonotype. Possible read error: a much larger clone is one base away. This chain uses TRBV20-1 with TRBJ2-5; 10 positions agree with TRBD2. Germline V CDR1 and CDR2: DFQATT, SNEGSKA (reference sequence). The CDR3 is 12 residues long. The chain's CDR3 is CSAVTSGETPYF. CDR3 in DNA: TGCAGTGCTGTTACTAGCGGGGAGACCCCGTACTTC.

Many counts were recorded for this clonotype. This chain links TRBV19 with TRBJ2-3; 10 bases match TRBD1. This CDR3 region has 16 residues. V shed 0 bases, J shed 6 bases, and the junction held 6 bases outside the gene matches. Per germline, CDR1 LNHDA and CDR2 SQIVND (reference sequence). CDR3 in DNA: TGTGCCAGTAGTATAGATGGGACAGGGGTTTACGATACGCAGTATTTT. It is translated as CASSIDGTGVYDTQYF.

With regard to this clonotype: A read error may explain this, as a much larger clone is one base away. The chain recombines TRBV3-1 with TRBJ1-4; TRBD1 might be the D (5 bases). CDR1 LGHDT and CDR2 YNNKEL come from the germline V gene (reference sequence). The CDR3 covers 14 residues. The DNA for the CDR3 is TGTGCCACCAGCCGAGGGGTCCGAGGAGAAAAACTGTTTTTT. Residues: CATSRGVRGEKLFF.

There are many counts of this clonotype. The chain is built from TRBV28 and TRBJ2-1; unclear D gene. V lost 2 bases to trimming and J lost 5 bases, with 13 bases between them. Germline V gene sequence: CDR1 MDHEN, CDR2 SYDVKM. CDR3 size: 15 residues. As DNA, the CDR3 is TGTGCCAGCAGTTTAGCCACGGGCCCGAACAATGAGCAGTTCTTC. Translating gives CASSLATGPNNEQFF.

The table lists this clonotype with many counts. The V call is TRBV6-5, the J call TRBJ2-3; TRBD1 matches 9 bases. Unmatched junction bases numbered 3, after V lost 5 bases and J lost 0 bases. Germline CDR1 is MNHEY and CDR2 is SVGAGI. CDR3 length equals 15 residues. The CDR3 nucleotides read TGTGCCAGCAGTGGACAGGGGACTAGCACAGATACGCAGTATTTT. The encoded protein is CASSGQGTSTDTQYF.

Comments on this clonotype: A clone one base away is much larger, so this may be a read error. The gene calls are TRBV6-1 and TRBJ2-7; D gene unclear. Trimming stripped 6 bases from V and 3 bases from J, with 12 bases between. The CDR3 is 13 amino acids. CDR1 and CDR2 (germline): MNHNS, SASEGT. The CDR3 protein is CASSLGTHYEQYV. The CDR3 nucleotides read TGTGCCAGCAGCCTGGGAACTCACTACGAGCAGTACGTC.

This clonotype was counted once. The CDR3 sequence is CATSRDRTSSGNTIYF. CDR3 in DNA: TGTGCCACCAGCAGGGACAGAACGAGCTCTGGAAACACCATATATTTT. V is TRBV15 and J is TRBJ1-3, with D possibly being TRBD1 (6 bases). The CDR3 has 16 residues. V shed 3 bases and J shed 0 bases, with 12 bases lying between them. The germline CDR1 and CDR2 sequences are LNHNV and YYDKDF (reference sequence).

The J gene is TRBJ1-4, the V gene TRBV6-2 or TRBV6-3, with 12 positions matching TRBD1. Germline V CDR1 and CDR2: MNHEY, SVGEGT. The CDR3 spans 15 residues. With V trimmed by 5 bases and J by 8 bases, 6 bases remained unmatched. CDR3 nucleotide sequence: TGTGCCAGCAGTCACCCTGGGACAGGGGGCGAAAAACTGTTTTTT. It yields the protein CASSHPGTGGEKLFF.

This chain connects TRBV5-1 to TRBJ2-7, with a weak D call TRBD1 (6 bases). The germline V and J ends were trimmed by 3 bases and 3 bases, with 10 bases remaining between them. Germline CDR1 and CDR2: SGHRS and YFSETQ. The length of the CDR3 is 13 residues. The CDR3 region is CASSSQGYYEQYF. CDR3 DNA: TGCGCCAGCAGCTCACAGGGCTACTACGAGCAGTACTTC.

This clonotype occurred many times. The CDR3 protein is CATSRAPRGGQETQYF. CDR3 nucleotide sequence: TGTGCCACCAGCAGAGCCCCCAGGGGGGGGCAAGAGACCCAGTACTTC. The chain carries TRBV15 and TRBJ2-5; D may be TRBD1 or TRBD2 (7 bases each). The CDR3 has 16 amino acids. Germline loops: CDR1 LNHNV, CDR2 YYDKDF (reference sequence). The V end lost 1 base, the J end lost 2 bases, and 14 bases lay between the germline ends.

This clonotype has at least ten counts. CDR3 residues: CATSRDSPPGLAGGPISKNIQYF. The CDR3 DNA reads TGTGCCACCAGCAGAGACTCGCCTCCGGGACTAGCGGGGGGCCCCATTTCCAAAAACATTCAGTACTTC. V usage is TRBV15 and J usage is TRBJ2-4; 15 bases match TRBD2. Losses at the gene ends were 0 bases for V and 2 bases for J; bases not matched to a gene: 17. The CDR3 loop spans 23 amino acids. Germline CDR1 is LNHNV and CDR2 is YYDKDF (reference sequence).